This T cell receptor (beta chain) was obtained from a study of cytomegalovirus exposure and HLA in healthy donors. Study in general: From around 180 million T cells, an earlier analysis saw roughly 100 million unique TCR beta sequences. Points from the study as a whole: Earlier results showed most TCR beta V segments being productive about 90% or about 30% of the time. It is likely that the observed cluster of highly shared sequence variants was a sequencing artifact. Among immune exposure information, only CMV serostatus was available.

Primers included in the PCR were 60 Vbeta and 13 Jbeta primers. Sequencing used immunoSEQ multiplex PCR; TCRdb keeps in-frame clones, though not all of them. The sample consists of roughly 120,000 clones, roughly 82% of them appearing once. On this clone: Its target is unknown.

This TCR was recovered from a woman in her forties in good health and CMV-seropositive. The source material was PBMCs.

The CDR3 coding sequence is TGTGCCAGCAGCTTACCAGGGGGCACTGAAGCTTTCTTT. This sequence encodes CASSLPGGTEAFF. The chain couples TRBV7-9 to TRBJ1-1, with 7 positions matching TRBD1. Trimming cost V 2 bases and J 4 bases; bases outside gene matches: 1. This CDR3 is built from 13 residues. Germline V lookup: CDR1 SEHNR, CDR2 FQNEAQ (reference sequence).